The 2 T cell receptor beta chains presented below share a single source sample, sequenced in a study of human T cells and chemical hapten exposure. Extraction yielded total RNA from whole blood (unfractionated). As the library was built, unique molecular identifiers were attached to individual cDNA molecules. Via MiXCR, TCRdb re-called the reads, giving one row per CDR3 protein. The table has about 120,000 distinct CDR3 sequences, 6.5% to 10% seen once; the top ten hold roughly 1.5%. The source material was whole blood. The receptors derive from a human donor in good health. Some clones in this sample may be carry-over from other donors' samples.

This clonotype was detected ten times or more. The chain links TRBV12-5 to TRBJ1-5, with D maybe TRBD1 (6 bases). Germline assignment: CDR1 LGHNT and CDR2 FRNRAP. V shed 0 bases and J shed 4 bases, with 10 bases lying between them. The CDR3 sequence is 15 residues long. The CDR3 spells CASGLVDRSNQPQHF. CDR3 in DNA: TGTGCTAGTGGTTTGGTCGACAGGAGTAATCAGCCCCAGCATTTT.

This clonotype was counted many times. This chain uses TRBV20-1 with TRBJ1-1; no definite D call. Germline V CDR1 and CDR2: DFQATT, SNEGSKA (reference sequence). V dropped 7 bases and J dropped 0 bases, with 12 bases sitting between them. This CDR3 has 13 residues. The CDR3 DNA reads TGCAGTGTCCCGACATTGGTGAACACTGAAGCTTTCTTT. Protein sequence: CSVPTLVNTEAFF.